What follows are 5 T cell receptor beta chains derived from one specimen sequenced in a study of T cell responses to AZD1222 COVID-19 vaccine. TCRdb keeps only in-frame clones here, not all; method: immunoSEQ multiplex PCR. The table records more than 95,000 clones, about 87% of them present only once. The sequencing used peripheral blood, collected on day 0 of AZD1222 vaccination. Receptors originate from an adult in good health.

This chain joins TRBV9 and TRBJ1-2; no clear D. The germline CDR1 and CDR2 sequences are SGDLS and YYNGEE. V was clipped by 3 bases and J by 4 bases, with 7 bases between them. The CDR3 length is 12 residues. Here the CDR3 DNA reads TGTGCCAGCAGCGCCGACACCTATGGCTACACCTTC. Its translation: CASSADTYGYTF. Using reference TRBV9 and TRBJ1-2 for the parts outside the CDR3, the full variable domain is DSGVTQTPKHLITATGQRVTLRCSPRSGDLSVYWYQQSLDQGLQFLIQYYNGEERAKGNILERFSAQQFPDLHSELNLSSLELGDSALYFCASSADTYGYTFGSGTRLTVV.

V and J are TRBV12-3 or TRBV12-4 and TRBJ2-3; D possibly corresponds to TRBD2 (6 bases). This CDR3 region has 13 residues. The V end was cut by 7 bases, the J end by 4 bases, with 12 bases between. The CDR3 sequence: CASTLEGSDTQYF. DNA of the CDR3: TGTGCCAGCACCCTGGAGGGGTCAGATACGCAGTATTTT.

V is TRBV27 and J is TRBJ1-3; D is unresolved. In germline, CDR1 is MNHEY, CDR2 SMNVEV (reference sequence). V lost 5 bases, J lost 0 bases, and 11 bases lay in between. CDR3 length: 15 residues. The CDR3, as DNA: TGTGCCAGCAGTAGATCAGCGATCTCTGGAAACACCATATATTTT. Encoded protein: CASSRSAISGNTIYF.

This rearrangement joins TRBV7-2 to TRBJ2-7; the match to TRBD2 covers 14 bases. V dropped 4 bases and J dropped 6; count of bases not matched to a gene: 5. This CDR3 is built from 15 residues. The germline gives CDR1 SGHTA, CDR2 FQGNSA. CDR3 in amino acids: CASSSTGLAGVEQYF. DNA of the CDR3: TGTGCCAGCAGCTCGACGGGACTAGCGGGAGTCGAGCAGTACTTC.

The chain has TRBV27 and TRBJ2-1; 9 nucleotides align to TRBD2. This CDR3 is 13 amino acids long. Unmatched junction bases numbered 6, after V lost 8 bases and J lost 7 bases. Germline values: CDR1 MNHEY, CDR2 SMNVEV (reference sequence). CDR3 DNA: TGTGCCAGCCTTAGCGGGAGAACGAATGAGCAGTTCTTC. This encodes CASLSGRTNEQFF.